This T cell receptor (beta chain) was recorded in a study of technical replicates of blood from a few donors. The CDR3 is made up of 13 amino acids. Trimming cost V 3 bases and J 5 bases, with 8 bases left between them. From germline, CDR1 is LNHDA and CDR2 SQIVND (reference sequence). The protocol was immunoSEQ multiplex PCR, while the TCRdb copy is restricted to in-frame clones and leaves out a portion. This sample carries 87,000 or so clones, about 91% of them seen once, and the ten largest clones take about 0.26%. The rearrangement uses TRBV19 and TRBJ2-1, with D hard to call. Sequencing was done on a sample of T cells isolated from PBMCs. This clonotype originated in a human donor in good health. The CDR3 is CASSMWRNNEQFF. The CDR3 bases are TGTGCCAGTAGTATGTGGCGGAACAATGAGCAGTTCTTC.